This paragraph covers one T cell receptor (beta chain) sequence. The data were produced by immunoSEQ multiplex PCR, yet TCRdb's version contains in-frame clones alone and is incomplete. In the table there are hundreds of thousands of clones, around 84% of which are singletons. The sample originates from a study of blood T cell repertoires in COVID-19. Germline V lookup: CDR1 SEHNR, CDR2 FQNEAQ (reference sequence). The CDR3 is 16 amino acids. The J segment lost 5 bases and the V segment lost 2 bases, leaving 7 bases of the junction unmatched. The genes are TRBV7-9 and TRBJ2-3; TRBD1 agrees at 10 bases. Sequenced input: peripheral blood. This TCR came from a woman of 80 years or more with active or convalescent COVID-19. The CDR3 region has the DNA TGTGCCAGCAGCTTAAGTTTGGGACAGGGGTTAGATACGCAGTATTTT. Its protein product is CASSLSLGQGLDTQYF.